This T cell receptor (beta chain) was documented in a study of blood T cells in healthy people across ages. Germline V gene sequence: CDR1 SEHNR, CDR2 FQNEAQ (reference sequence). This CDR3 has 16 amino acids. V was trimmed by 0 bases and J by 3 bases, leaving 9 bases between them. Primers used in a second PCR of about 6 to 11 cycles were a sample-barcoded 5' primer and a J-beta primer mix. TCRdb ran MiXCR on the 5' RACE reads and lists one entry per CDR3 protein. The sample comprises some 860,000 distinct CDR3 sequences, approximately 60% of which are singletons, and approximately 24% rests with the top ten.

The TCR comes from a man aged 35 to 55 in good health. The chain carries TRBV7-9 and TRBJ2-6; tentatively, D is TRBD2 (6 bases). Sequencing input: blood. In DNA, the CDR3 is TGTGCCAGCAGCTTAGCCGGGGGAGGTGGGGCCAACGTCCTGACTTTC. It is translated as CASSLAGGGGANVLTF.